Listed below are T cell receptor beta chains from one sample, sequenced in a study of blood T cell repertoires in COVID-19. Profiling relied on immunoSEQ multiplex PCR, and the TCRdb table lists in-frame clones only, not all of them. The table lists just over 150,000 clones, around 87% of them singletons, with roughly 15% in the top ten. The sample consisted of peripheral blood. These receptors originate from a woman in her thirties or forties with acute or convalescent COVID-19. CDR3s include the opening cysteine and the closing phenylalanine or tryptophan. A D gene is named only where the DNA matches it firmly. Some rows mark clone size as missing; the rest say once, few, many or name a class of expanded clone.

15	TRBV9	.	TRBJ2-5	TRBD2	TGTGCCAGCAGCGTTCTAGCGGGAGGGGTCGAGACCCAGTACTTC	CASSVLAGGVETQYF
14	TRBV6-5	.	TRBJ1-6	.	TGTGCCAGTAGTCCTCTGGGCCCTAATTCACCCCTCCACTTT	CASSPLGPNSPLHF
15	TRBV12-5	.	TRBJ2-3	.	TGTGCTAGTGGTTTGGTCACAGGCGGCACAGATACGCAGTATTTT	CASGLVTGGTDTQYF
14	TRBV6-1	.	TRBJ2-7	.	TGTGCCAGCAGAGGGACCGGGAGCTCCTACGAGCAGTACTTC	CASRGTGSSYEQYF
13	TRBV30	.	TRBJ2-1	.	TGTGCCTGGAGTATCGGAGCCTACAATGAGCAGTTCTTC	CAWSIGAYNEQFF
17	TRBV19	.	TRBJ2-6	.	TGTGCCAGTACCGATACTATCATAGGCTCTGGGGCCAACGTCCTGACTTTC	CASTDTIIGSGANVLTF
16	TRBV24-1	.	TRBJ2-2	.	TGTGCCACCAGTGATTCGTGGGAGCCGAACACCGGGGAGCTGTTTTTT	CATSDSWEPNTGELFF
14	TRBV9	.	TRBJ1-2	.	TGTGCCAGCAGCGGTGCCGGGGCTAACTATGGCTACACCTTC	CASSGAGANYGYTF
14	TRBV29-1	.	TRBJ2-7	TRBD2	TGCAGCGTTGTAAGGGACTATGGGATCTACGAGCAGTACTTC	CSVVRDYGIYEQYF
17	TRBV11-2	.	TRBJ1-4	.	TGTGCCAGCAGCCCGGAGACCGTAATTGCAACTAATGAAAAACTGTTTTTT	CASSPETVIATNEKLFF
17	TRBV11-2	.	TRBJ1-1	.	TGTGCCAGCAGCGCAGGGGCGACGCCACTTGTCCACGCTGAAGCTTTCTTT	CASSAGATPLVHAEAFF
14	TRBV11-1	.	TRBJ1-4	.	TGTGCCAGCAGCCTGCGGACATCCGATGAAAAACTGTTTTTT	CASSLRTSDEKLFF
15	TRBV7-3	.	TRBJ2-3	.	TGTGCCAGCAGACCGCCAGGGTTAAGCACAGATACGCAGTATTTT	CASRPPGLSTDTQYF
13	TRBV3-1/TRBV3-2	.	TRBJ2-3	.	TGTGCCAGCAGCCAAGGGGGCAGGGATACGCAGTATTTT	CASSQGGRDTQYF
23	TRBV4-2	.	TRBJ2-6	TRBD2	TGTGCCAGCAGCCCCCTCGGCCAGAACTGGACTAGCGGGAGGGCCTCTGGGGCCAACGTCCTGACTTTC	CASSPLGQNWTSGRASGANVLTF
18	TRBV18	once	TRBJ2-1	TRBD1	TGTGCCAGCTCACCAAGTGGGACAGGGGCCGAGGTTGGGAACGAGCAGTTCTTC	CASSPSGTGAEVGNEQFF
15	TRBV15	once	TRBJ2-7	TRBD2	TGTGCCACCAGCAGTAAAATCGGGGGGGCCAACGAGCAGTACTTC	CATSSKIGGANEQYF
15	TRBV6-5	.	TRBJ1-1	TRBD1	TGTGCCAGCACCACGCGGCAACAGGGGTTGGCTGAAGCTTTCTTT	CASTTRQQGLAEAFF
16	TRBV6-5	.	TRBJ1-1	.	TGTGCCAGCAGTTACCGGGACTCACGGGGTGGCACTGAAGCTTTCTTT	CASSYRDSRGGTEAFF
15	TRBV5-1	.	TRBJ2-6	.	TGCGCCAGCAGCTCCGGCGGGCTTGGGGCCAACGTCCTGACTTTC	CASSSGGLGANVLTF
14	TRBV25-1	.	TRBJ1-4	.	TGTGCCAGCAGTGAATGGCAGGAGGATGAAAAACTGTTTTTT	CASSEWQEDEKLFF
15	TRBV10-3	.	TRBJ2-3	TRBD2	TGTGCCATCAGTGAGGGACTAGCGAGGGGGGATACGCAGTATTTT	CAISEGLARGDTQYF
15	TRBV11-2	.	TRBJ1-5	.	TGTGCCAGCAGCTTAGGAGGAGGGTACAATCAGCCCCAGCATTTT	CASSLGGGYNQPQHF
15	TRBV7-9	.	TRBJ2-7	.	TGTGCCAGCAGCGGAGTGGGGGCGAGCTCCTACGAGCAGTACTTC	CASSGVGASSYEQYF
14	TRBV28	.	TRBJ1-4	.	TGTGCCAGCAGCCAACAGGGAAATAATGAAAAACTGTTTTTT	CASSQQGNNEKLFF
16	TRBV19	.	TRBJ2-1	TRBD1	TGTGCCAGTACCTTCCTCGGACAGGGGGCCGGGGATGAGCAGTTCTTC	CASTFLGQGAGDEQFF